This T cell receptor (beta chain) is drawn from a study of T and B cells in COVID-19 patients. About the study: The recovered patients had mostly mild to moderate COVID-19 with outpatient management.

Blood genomic DNA input for TRB amplification was 250-500 ng. V shed 4 bases and J shed 3 bases, with 17 bases lying between them. CDR1 and CDR2 from the germline V gene are SGHNT and YYREEE (reference sequence). The CDR3 covers 15 residues. TRB rearrangements were amplified by multiplex PCR with BIOMED2 TRB-A/B primers. Using its own MiXCR run on the multiplex PCR reads, TCRdb lists one record per CDR3 protein. This sample has about 23,000 distinct CDR3 sequences, with approximately 29% found just once. Study-level findings and limits: Patients with COVID-19 reportedly showed strongly skewed T cell receptor beta variable and joining gene usage. Active COVID-19 showed highly clonal TRB repertoires; recovery showed diversity and richness above healthy donors.

This clonotype was detected a few times. Its antigen is not identified. V and J are TRBV5-4 and TRBJ2-7; a possible D gene is TRBD2 (6 bases). The sequence came from a human donor who had recovered from COVID-19. Sample: blood. Here the CDR3 reads CASSLSIGSGYEQYF. As DNA, the CDR3 is TGTGCCAGCAGCCTATCAATCGGGAGCGGCTACGAGCAGTACTTC.